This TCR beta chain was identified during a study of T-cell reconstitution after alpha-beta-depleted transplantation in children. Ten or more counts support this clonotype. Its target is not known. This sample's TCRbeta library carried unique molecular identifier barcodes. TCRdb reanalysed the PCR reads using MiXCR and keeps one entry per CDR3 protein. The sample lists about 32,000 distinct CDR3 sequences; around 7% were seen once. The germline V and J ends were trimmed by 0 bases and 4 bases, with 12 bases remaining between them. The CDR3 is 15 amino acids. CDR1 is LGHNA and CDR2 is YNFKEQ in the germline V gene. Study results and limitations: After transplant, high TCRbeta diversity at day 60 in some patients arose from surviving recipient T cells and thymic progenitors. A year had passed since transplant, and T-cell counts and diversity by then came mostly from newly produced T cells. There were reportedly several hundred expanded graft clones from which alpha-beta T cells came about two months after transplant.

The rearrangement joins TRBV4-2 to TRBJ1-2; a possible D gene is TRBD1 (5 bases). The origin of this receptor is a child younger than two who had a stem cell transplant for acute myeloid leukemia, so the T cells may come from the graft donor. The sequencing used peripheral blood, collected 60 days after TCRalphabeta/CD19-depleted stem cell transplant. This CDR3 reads CASSQEIRRAYGYTF. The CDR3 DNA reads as TGTGCCAGCAGCCAAGAAATCCGCAGGGCCTATGGCTACACCTTC.